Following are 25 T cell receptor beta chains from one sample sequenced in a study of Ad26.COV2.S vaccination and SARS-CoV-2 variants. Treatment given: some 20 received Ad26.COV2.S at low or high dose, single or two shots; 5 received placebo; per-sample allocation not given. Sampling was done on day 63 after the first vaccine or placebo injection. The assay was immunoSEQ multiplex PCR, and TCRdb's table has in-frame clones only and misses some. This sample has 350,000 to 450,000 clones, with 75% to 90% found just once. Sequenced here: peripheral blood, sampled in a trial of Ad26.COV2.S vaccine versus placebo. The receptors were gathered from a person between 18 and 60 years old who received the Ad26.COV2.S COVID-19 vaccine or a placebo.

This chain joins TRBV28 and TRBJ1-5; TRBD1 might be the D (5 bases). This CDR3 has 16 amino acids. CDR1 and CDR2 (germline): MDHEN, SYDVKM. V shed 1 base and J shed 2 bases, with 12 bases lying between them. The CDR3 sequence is CASSLFFGAGNQPQHF. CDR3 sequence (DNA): TGTGCCAGCAGTTTATTTTTCGGGGCGGGCAATCAGCCCCAGCATTTT.

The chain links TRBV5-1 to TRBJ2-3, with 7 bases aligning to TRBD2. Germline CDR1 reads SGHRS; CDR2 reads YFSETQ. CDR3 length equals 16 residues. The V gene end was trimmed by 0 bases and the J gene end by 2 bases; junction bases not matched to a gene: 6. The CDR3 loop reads CASSLAGAGPTDTQYF. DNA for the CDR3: TGCGCCAGCAGCTTGGCTGGAGCGGGACCCACAGATACGCAGTATTTT.

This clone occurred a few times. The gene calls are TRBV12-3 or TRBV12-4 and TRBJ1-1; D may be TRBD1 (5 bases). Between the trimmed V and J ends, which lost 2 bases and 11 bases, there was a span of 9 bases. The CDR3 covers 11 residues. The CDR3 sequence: CASSLIGEAFF. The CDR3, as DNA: TGTGCCAGCAGTTTAATAGGGGAGGCTTTCTTT.

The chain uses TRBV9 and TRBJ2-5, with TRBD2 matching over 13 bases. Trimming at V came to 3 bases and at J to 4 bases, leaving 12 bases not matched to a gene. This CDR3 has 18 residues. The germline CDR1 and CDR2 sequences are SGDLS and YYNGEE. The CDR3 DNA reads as TGTGCCAGCAGCGCCCGCCCCGGACTAGCGGGAGAGGGAGAGACCCAGTACTTC. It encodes CASSARPGLAGEGETQYF.

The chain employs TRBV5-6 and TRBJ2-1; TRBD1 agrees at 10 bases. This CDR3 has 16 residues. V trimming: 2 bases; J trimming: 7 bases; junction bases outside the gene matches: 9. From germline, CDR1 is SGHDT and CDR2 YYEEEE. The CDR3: CASSFLPGQGSNEQFF. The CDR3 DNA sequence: TGTGCCAGCAGCTTTCTTCCGGGACAGGGGTCAAATGAGCAGTTCTTC.

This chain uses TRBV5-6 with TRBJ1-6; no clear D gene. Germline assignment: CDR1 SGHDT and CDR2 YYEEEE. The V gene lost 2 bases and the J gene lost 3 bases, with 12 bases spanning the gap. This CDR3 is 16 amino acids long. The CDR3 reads CASSFTDFFYNSPLHF. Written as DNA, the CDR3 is TGTGCCAGCAGCTTCACGGATTTCTTCTATAATTCACCCCTCCACTTT.

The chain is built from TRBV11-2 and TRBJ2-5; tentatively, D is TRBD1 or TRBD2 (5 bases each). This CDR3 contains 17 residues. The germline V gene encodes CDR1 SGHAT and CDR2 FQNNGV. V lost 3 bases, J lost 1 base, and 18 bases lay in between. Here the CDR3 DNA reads TGTGCCAGCAGCTTCGGCCCCACCGGGGCTATCCAAGAGACCCAGTACTTC. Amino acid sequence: CASSFGPTGAIQETQYF.

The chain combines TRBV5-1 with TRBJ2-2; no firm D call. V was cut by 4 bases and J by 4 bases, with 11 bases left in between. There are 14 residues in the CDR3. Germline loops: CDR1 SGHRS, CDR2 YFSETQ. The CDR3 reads CASSTPSSTGELFF. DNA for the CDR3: TGCGCCAGCAGCACTCCCTCTAGCACCGGGGAGCTGTTTTTT.

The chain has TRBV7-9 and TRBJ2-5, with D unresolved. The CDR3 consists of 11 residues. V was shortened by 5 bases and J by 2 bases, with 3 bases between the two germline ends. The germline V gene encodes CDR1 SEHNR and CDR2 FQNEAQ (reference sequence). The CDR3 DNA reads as TGTGCCAGCAGCCAGCAAGAGACCCAGTACTTC. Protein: CASSQQETQYF.

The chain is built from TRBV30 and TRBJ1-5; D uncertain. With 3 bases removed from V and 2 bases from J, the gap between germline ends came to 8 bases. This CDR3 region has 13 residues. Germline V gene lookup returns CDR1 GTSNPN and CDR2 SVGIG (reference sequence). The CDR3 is CAWSPSGNQPQHF. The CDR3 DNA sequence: TGTGCCTGGAGCCCGTCAGGCAATCAGCCCCAGCATTTT.

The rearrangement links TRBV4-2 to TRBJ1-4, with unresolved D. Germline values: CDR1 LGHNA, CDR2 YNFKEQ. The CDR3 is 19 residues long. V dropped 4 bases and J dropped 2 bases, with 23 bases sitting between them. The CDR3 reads CASSPEASISPVTNEKLFF. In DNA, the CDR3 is TGTGCCAGCAGCCCCGAAGCCTCGATTAGTCCGGTGACTAATGAAAAACTGTTTTTT.

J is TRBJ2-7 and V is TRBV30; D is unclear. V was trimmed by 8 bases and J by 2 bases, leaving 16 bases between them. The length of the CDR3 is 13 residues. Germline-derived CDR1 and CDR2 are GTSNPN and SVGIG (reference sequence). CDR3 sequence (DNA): TGTGCCGGCGGACGGACCCCTACCTACGAGCAGTACTTC. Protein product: CAGGRTPTYEQYF.

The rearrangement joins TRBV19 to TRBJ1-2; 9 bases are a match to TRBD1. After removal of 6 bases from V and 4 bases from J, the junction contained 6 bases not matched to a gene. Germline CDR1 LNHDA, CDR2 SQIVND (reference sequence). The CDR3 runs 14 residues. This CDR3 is CASRSMDRGYGYTF. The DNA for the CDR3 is TGTGCCAGTAGATCCATGGACAGGGGCTATGGCTACACCTTC.

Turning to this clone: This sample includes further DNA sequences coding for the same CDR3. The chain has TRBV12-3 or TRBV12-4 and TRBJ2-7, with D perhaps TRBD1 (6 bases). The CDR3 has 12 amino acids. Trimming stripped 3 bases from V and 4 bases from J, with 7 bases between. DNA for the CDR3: TGTGCCAGCAGTTTCAGGGGTTACGAGCAGTACTTC. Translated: CASSFRGYEQYF.

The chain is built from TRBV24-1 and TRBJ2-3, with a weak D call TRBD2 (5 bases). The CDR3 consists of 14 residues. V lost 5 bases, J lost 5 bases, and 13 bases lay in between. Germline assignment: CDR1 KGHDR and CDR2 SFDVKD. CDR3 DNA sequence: TGTGCCACCAGTGGTAAGAGGGTCAGAGATACGCAGTATTTT. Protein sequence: CATSGKRVRDTQYF.

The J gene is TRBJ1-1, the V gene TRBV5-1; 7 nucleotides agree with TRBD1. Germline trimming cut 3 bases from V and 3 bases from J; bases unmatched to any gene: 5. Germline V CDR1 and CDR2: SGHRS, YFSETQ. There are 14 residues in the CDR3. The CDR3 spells CASSSDRADTEAFF. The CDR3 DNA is TGCGCCAGCAGCTCCGACAGGGCGGACACTGAAGCTTTCTTT. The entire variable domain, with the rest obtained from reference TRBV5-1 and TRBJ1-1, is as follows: KAGVTQTPRYLIKTRGQQVTLSCSPISGHRSVSWYQQTPGQGLQFLFEYFSETQRNKGNFPGRFSGRQFSNSRSEMNVSTLELGDSALYLCASSSDRADTEAFFGQGTRLTVV.

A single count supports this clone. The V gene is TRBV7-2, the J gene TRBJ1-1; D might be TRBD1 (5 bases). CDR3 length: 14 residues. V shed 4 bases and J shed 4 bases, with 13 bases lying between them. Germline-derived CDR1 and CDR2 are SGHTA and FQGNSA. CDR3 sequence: CASSSRGGSTEAFF. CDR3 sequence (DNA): TGTGCCAGCAGCTCAAGGGGTGGTAGCACTGAAGCTTTCTTT.

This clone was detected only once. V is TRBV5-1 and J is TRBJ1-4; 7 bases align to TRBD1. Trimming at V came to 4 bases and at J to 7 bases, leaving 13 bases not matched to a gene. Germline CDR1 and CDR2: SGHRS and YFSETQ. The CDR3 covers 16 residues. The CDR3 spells CASSPRQGGFGEKLFF. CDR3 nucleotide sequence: TGCGCCAGCAGCCCGAGACAGGGCGGGTTCGGTGAAAAACTGTTTTTT.

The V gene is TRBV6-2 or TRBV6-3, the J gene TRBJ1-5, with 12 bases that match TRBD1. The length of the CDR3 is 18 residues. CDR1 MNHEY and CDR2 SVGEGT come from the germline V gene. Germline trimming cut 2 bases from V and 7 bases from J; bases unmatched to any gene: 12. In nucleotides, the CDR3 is TGTGCCAGCAGTTACCGGGGACAGGGGGCGCGGGAGGAACAGCCCCAGCATTTT. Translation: CASSYRGQGAREEQPQHF.

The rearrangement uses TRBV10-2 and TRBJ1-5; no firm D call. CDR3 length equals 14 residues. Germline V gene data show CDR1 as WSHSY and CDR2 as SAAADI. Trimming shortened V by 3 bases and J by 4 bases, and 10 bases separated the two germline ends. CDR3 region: CASSDYTGNQPQHF. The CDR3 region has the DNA TGCGCCAGCAGTGACTATACCGGGAATCAGCCCCAGCATTTT.

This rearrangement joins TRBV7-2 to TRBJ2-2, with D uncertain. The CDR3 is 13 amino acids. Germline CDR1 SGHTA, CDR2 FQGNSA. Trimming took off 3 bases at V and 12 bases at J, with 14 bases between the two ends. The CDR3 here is CASSFNKAPQLFF. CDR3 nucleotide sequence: TGTGCCAGCAGCTTTAATAAGGCGCCCCAGCTGTTTTTT.

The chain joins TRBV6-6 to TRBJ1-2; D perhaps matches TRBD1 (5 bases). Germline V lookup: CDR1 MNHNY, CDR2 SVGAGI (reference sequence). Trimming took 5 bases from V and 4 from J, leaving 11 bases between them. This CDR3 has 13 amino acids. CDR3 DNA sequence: TGTGCCAGCAGTGAGGGGACGGGCTATGGCTACACCTTC. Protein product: CASSEGTGYGYTF.

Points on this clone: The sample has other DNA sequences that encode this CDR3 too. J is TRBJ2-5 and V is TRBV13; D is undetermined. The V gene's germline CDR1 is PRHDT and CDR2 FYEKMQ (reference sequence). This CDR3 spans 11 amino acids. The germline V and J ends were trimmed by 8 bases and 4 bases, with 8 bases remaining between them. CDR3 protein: CASSLSETQYF. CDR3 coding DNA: TGTGCCAGCTCTCTTTCAGAGACCCAGTACTTC.

The CDR3 DNA reads as TGTGCCAGCAGTTACTCCCAGCAGGAGACCCAGTACTTC. As protein: CASSYSQQETQYF. J is TRBJ2-5 and V is TRBV6-5; D unclear. This CDR3 is built from 13 residues. V lost 0 bases to trimming and J lost 5 bases, with 7 bases between them. The V gene's germline CDR1 is MNHEY and CDR2 SVGAGI.

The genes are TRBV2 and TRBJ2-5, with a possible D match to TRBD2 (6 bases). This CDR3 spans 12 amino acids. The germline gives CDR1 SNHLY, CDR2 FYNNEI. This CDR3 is CVREVGVETQYF. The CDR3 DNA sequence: TGTGTCAGGGAGGTGGGGGTAGAGACCCAGTACTTC.